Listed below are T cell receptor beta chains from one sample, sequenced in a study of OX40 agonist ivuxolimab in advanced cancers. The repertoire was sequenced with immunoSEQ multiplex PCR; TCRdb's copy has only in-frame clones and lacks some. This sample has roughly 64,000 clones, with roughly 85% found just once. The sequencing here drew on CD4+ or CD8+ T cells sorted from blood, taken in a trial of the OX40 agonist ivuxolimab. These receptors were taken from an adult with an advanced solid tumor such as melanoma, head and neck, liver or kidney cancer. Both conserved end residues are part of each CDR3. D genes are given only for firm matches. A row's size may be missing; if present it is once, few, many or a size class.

TGCGCCAGCAGTTCTTCCCTCTACCCGGCAACTAATGAAAAACTGTTTTTT CASSSSLYPATNEKLFF NA NA TRBJ1-4 TRBV5-1
TGTGCCAGCAGCTTCGGGACCTGGGACACTGAAGCTTTCTTT CASSFGTWDTEAFF NA NA TRBJ1-1 TRBV6-6
TGCAGCGTTGGACCGGGACAGGGGGGTTCGAACACTGAAGCTTTCTTT CSVGPGQGGSNTEAFF NA TRBD1 TRBJ1-1 TRBV29-1
TGTGCCAGCAGCTTAGAAGGGACAGGAACCTACGAGCAGTACTTC CASSLEGTGTYEQYF NA TRBD1 TRBJ2-7 TRBV11-2
TGCGCCAGCAGCTCGGGGGTGTTAAGCGAGACCCAGTACTTC CASSSGVLSETQYF NA NA TRBJ2-5 TRBV5-1
TGTGCCAGCAGCTTAGAAGGGAGGAGTAATGAAAAACTGTTTTTT CASSLEGRSNEKLFF medium-sized NA TRBJ1-4 TRBV11-2
TGTGCCAGCAGCTTAGAGGCGGTCTCCACCGGGGAGCTGTTTTTT CASSLEAVSTGELFF NA NA TRBJ2-2 TRBV7-2
TGCAGCGTTGAAGGAGGGCAGGGTAGGAATGAGCAGTTCTTC CSVEGGQGRNEQFF NA NA TRBJ2-1 TRBV29-1
TGTGCCAGCAGCTTAGTAGCGGGAGGTACAGATACGCAGTATTTT CASSLVAGGTDTQYF NA TRBD2 TRBJ2-3 TRBV7-2
TGTGCCAGCAGTGAATGGAAGCCCCAGCATTTT CASSEWKPQHF NA NA TRBJ1-5 TRBV6-1
TGTGCCAGCTCACGGGACAGATACACTGAAGCTTTCTTT CASSRDRYTEAFF NA TRBD1 TRBJ1-1 TRBV18
TGTGCCAGCAGCTTGGGACTAGTGTCAGATACGCAGTATTTT CASSLGLVSDTQYF NA TRBD2 TRBJ2-3 TRBV7-6
TGTGCCAGCAGCTCCACCGGAGGGCTTGGATATGGCTACACCTTC CASSSTGGLGYGYTF few NA TRBJ1-2 TRBV9
TGCGCCAGCAGGGCACAGCTGTCCTCCTACGAGCAGTACTTC CASRAQLSSYEQYF NA NA TRBJ2-7 TRBV5-1
TGTGCCAGCAGCGACGAGACTGGAGATACGCAGTATTTT CASSDETGDTQYF NA NA TRBJ2-3 TRBV9
TGTGCCAGCAGTTCGGAGAGGGCCGAGACCCAGTACTTC CASSSERAETQYF NA NA TRBJ2-5 TRBV2
TGTGCCAGCAGTTCACAGGGTCAAGAGACCCAGTACTTC CASSSQGQETQYF NA NA TRBJ2-5 TRBV27
TGTGCCAGCAGCTTGGACCCGGGACTAGCGGGGGATGAGCAGTTCTTC CASSLDPGLAGDEQFF NA TRBD2 TRBJ2-1 TRBV5-6
TGTGCCAGCAGCTTAGACAGGGCCTTTTACAATGAGCAGTTCTTC CASSLDRAFYNEQFF NA NA TRBJ2-1 TRBV7-2
TGTGCCAGCAGCCCACCGGGACAGGGTATAGCGAACACCATATATTTT CASSPPGQGIANTIYF NA TRBD1 TRBJ1-3 TRBV7-9
TGCGCCAGCAGCCCGGGCCCCGGAGGGGCTAATGAAAAACTGTTTTTT CASSPGPGGANEKLFF NA NA TRBJ1-4 TRBV5-1
TGTGCCAGCTCCCCCCCTAGCACAGATACGCAGTATTTT CASSPPSTDTQYF NA NA TRBJ2-3 TRBV18
TGTGCCAGCAGCTTAGCGTCAGATACGCAGTATTTT CASSLASDTQYF NA NA TRBJ2-3 TRBV7-9
TGTGCCAGCACCCGCCCCGGGCTCCACAATGAGCAGTTCTTC CASTRPGLHNEQFF NA NA TRBJ2-1 TRBV28
TGTGCCAGCAGCTTGCCTATCAGGCACAATGAGCAGTTCTTC CASSLPIRHNEQFF few NA TRBJ2-1 TRBV5-8
TGTGCCAGCAGCTTAACGAAACAGGGCAACACTGAAGCTTTCTTT CASSLTKQGNTEAFF NA NA TRBJ1-1 TRBV7-3
TGTGCCAGCAGCGTATCTATGGGAAGAGGCTACACCTTC CASSVSMGRGYTF NA NA TRBJ1-2 TRBV9
TGCGCCAGCAGCCAGGGAACTAGCGGCCTTAGCACAGATACGCAGTATTTT CASSQGTSGLSTDTQYF NA TRBD2 TRBJ2-3 TRBV4-3
TGTGCCAGCAGTTACTTACGGTATAATGAAAAACTGTTTTTT CASSYLRYNEKLFF NA NA TRBJ1-4 TRBV6-5
TGCGCCAGCAGCCAAGAAGGGACAGAAAAACACCCCTCGCAGTATTTT CASSQEGTEKHPSQYF NA TRBD1 TRBJ2-3 TRBV4-1
TGTGCCAACAGCTTAACGGCGGGTGCTCAGGATGAGCAGTTCTTC CANSLTAGAQDEQFF NA NA TRBJ2-1 TRBV7-3
TGTGCCAGCAGCGACAACAGGGGGGCGGACACTGAAGCTTTCTTT CASSDNRGADTEAFF NA TRBD1 TRBJ1-1 TRBV7-9
TGTGCCAGTAGCGACAGGGGTGGGGCCAACGTCCTGACTTTC CASSDRGGANVLTF NA TRBD1 TRBJ2-6 TRBV19
TGCGCCAGCAGCCAAGATCAGCGACAGACTGAAGCTTTCTTT CASSQDQRQTEAFF NA NA TRBJ1-1 TRBV4-1
TGTGCCAGCAGCCGGTCGAACCAAGAGACCCAGTACTTC CASSRSNQETQYF NA NA TRBJ2-5 TRBV11-2
TGTGCCAGCAGGCAATTAGCGGGAGGCTCCTACGAGCAGTACTTC CASRQLAGGSYEQYF NA TRBD2 TRBJ2-7 TRBV6-1
TGTGCCAGCAGTTTAAATCAGGGGGAGGCTGAAGCTTTCTTT CASSLNQGEAEAFF NA TRBD1 TRBJ1-1 TRBV7-2
TGTGCCAGCTCACCCAAAACCGGCCCCCGGGTTCACTATGGCTACACCTTC CASSPKTGPRVHYGYTF NA NA TRBJ1-2 TRBV18
TGTGCCAGAAGTCCCGGGATCCGCCTCCGTTTGCGGTACAATGAGCAGTTCTTC CARSPGIRLRLRYNEQFF NA NA TRBJ2-1 TRBV5-3
TGTGCCAGTAGTCCCGGACAGGGCTCTGAAAAACTGTTTTTT CASSPGQGSEKLFF NA TRBD1 TRBJ1-4 TRBV19
TGTGCCAGCAACCCCCGTCACGGGACGCAGTATTTT CASNPRHGTQYF NA NA TRBJ2-3 TRBV7-2
TGCAGCGTTGAAGAGGGTGGGACCGGGGAGCTGTTTTTT CSVEEGGTGELFF NA NA TRBJ2-2 TRBV29-1
TGTGCCAGCACTCGGGAGGAGTTAAACAAAAACATTCAGTACTTC CASTREELNKNIQYF NA TRBD2 TRBJ2-4 TRBV2
TGTGCCAGTAGTATAGGAGGGGGGGAGCTGTTTTTT CASSIGGGELFF NA NA TRBJ2-2 TRBV19
TGCAGCGTAATATCCGGGACAGGGGGCTTGGACTATGGCTACACCTTC CSVISGTGGLDYGYTF NA TRBD1 TRBJ1-2 TRBV29-1
TGTGCCAGCAGCGGGGGGAACACTGAAGCTTTCTTT CASSGGNTEAFF NA NA TRBJ1-1 TRBV11-2